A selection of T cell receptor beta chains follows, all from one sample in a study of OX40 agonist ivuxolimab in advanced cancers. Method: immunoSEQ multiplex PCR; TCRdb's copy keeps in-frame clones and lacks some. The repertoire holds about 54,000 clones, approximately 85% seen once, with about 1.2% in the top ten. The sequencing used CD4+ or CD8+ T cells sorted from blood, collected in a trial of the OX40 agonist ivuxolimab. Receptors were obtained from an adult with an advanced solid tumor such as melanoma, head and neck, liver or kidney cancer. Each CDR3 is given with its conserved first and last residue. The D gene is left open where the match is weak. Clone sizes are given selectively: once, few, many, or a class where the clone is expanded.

CDR3: CASSITKETQYF
DNA: TGCGCCAGTTCTATAACGAAAGAGACCCAGTACTTC
V: TRBV5-1
D: .
J: TRBJ2-5
size: .

CDR3: CASQRLTGENIQYF
DNA: TGTGCCAGCCAAAGACTGACAGGGGAGAACATTCAGTACTTC
V: TRBV28
D: TRBD1
J: TRBJ2-4
size: .

CDR3: CASSLGGTGEDIQYF
DNA: TGTGCCAGCAGCTTAGGGGGGACAGGTGAGGACATTCAGTACTTC
V: TRBV11-2
D: TRBD1
J: TRBJ2-4
size: .

CDR3: CASKPRDRGSNGYTF
DNA: TGTGCCAGCAAGCCCCGGGACAGGGGTTCGAATGGCTACACCTTC
V: TRBV6-6
D: TRBD1
J: TRBJ1-2
size: .

CDR3: CASSLKQWTNMNTEAFF
DNA: TGTGCCAGCAGTTTAAAACAGTGGACTAATATGAACACTGAAGCTTTCTTT
V: TRBV27
D: .
J: TRBJ1-1
size: .

CDR3: CASSRFGRRQSSYEQYF
DNA: TGTGCCAGCAGCCGGTTTGGGAGGCGGCAGAGCTCCTACGAGCAGTACTTC
V: TRBV5-6
D: .
J: TRBJ2-7
size: .

CDR3: CASSLPGSPLHF
DNA: TGTGCCAGCAGCTTACCTGGATCACCCCTCCACTTT
V: TRBV7-2
D: .
J: TRBJ1-6
size: .

CDR3: CASSLGDPFQGAYEQYF
DNA: TGTGCCAGCAGCTTGGGGGACCCCTTCCAGGGGGCCTACGAGCAGTACTTC
V: TRBV7-9
D: TRBD1
J: TRBJ2-7
size: .

CDR3: CASSESWEKTQYF
DNA: TGCGCCAGCAGTGAGTCGTGGGAGAAGACGCAGTATTTT
V: TRBV10-1
D: .
J: TRBJ2-3
size: .

CDR3: CASSLGQGLYEQYF
DNA: TGTGCCAGCAGCTTAGGACAGGGCCTTTACGAGCAGTACTTC
V: TRBV7-2
D: TRBD1
J: TRBJ2-7
size: .

CDR3: CASSLTTGTGNYGYTF
DNA: TGTGCCAGCAGCTTAACTACCGGGACAGGGAACTATGGCTACACCTTC
V: TRBV7-2
D: TRBD1
J: TRBJ1-2
size: .

CDR3: CASSLVARGGTEAFF
DNA: TGTGCCAGCAGCTTAGTTGCCAGGGGGGGCACTGAAGCTTTCTTT
V: TRBV7-8
D: TRBD1
J: TRBJ1-1
size: .

CDR3: CATTDREVYTF
DNA: TGTGCCACCACGGACAGGGAAGTCTACACCTTC
V: TRBV19
D: TRBD1
J: TRBJ1-2
size: .

CDR3: CASSILGTPGTEKLFF
DNA: TGTGCCAGTAGTATTTTAGGTACCCCCGGGACCGAAAAACTGTTTTTT
V: TRBV19
D: .
J: TRBJ1-4
size: .

CDR3: CASSFRGSPQPQHF
DNA: TGTGCCAGCAGTTTCAGGGGAAGCCCTCAGCCCCAGCATTTT
V: TRBV28
D: .
J: TRBJ1-5
size: .

CDR3: CASRSPAASSGNTIYF
DNA: TGTGCCAGCAGAAGCCCCGCGGCAAGCTCTGGAAACACCATATATTTT
V: TRBV28
D: .
J: TRBJ1-3
size: .

CDR3: CASSDGAAHGADTQYF
DNA: TGCGCCAGCAGTGATGGGGCAGCCCACGGAGCAGATACGCAGTATTTT
V: TRBV10-1
D: .
J: TRBJ2-3
size: .

CDR3: CASSVGADTQYF
DNA: TGTGCCAGCAGCGTAGGGGCCGATACGCAGTATTTT
V: TRBV7-6
D: .
J: TRBJ2-3
size: .

CDR3: CASSFIRDYTYNEQFF
DNA: TGTGCCAGCAGCTTTATCCGGGACTACACCTACAATGAGCAGTTCTTC
V: TRBV11-2
D: TRBD2
J: TRBJ2-1
size: once

CDR3: CASRPSVYTEAFF
DNA: TGTGCCAGCAGACCGTCCGTCTACACTGAAGCTTTCTTT
V: TRBV6-5
D: .
J: TRBJ1-1
size: .

CDR3: CASSIGRGQGDNQPQHF
DNA: TGTGCCAGTAGTATAGGTCGGGGACAGGGGGACAATCAGCCCCAGCATTTT
V: TRBV19
D: TRBD1
J: TRBJ1-5
size: few

CDR3: CASSQVGGWTGELFF
DNA: TGTGCCAGCAGCCAAGTTGGAGGGTGGACCGGGGAGCTGTTTTTT
V: TRBV14
D: .
J: TRBJ2-2
size: .

CDR3: CASSLIAGPVGYTF
DNA: TGTGCCAGCAGCTTGATTGCAGGCCCCGTTGGCTACACCTTC
V: TRBV5-4
D: .
J: TRBJ1-2
size: .

CDR3: CSVEGDGGTSYEQYF
DNA: TGCAGCGTTGAAGGGGACGGAGGGACTAGCTACGAGCAGTACTTC
V: TRBV29-1
D: TRBD2
J: TRBJ2-7
size: .

CDR3: CASRAAREDVSNQPQHF
DNA: TGTGCCAGCAGAGCCGCGAGGGAAGATGTTAGCAATCAGCCCCAGCATTTT
V: TRBV27
D: .
J: TRBJ1-5
size: .

CDR3: CASSYSGGGPPEQYF
DNA: TGTGCCAGCAGTTACTCTGGGGGAGGGCCCCCCGAGCAGTACTTC
V: TRBV6-5
D: TRBD2
J: TRBJ2-7
size: few

CDR3: CASSGRDSRSGNTIYF
DNA: TGCGCCAGCAGTGGCCGGGACAGCCGCTCTGGAAACACCATATATTTT
V: TRBV10-1
D: TRBD1
J: TRBJ1-3
size: .

CDR3: CASSGQGDEQYF
DNA: TGTGCCAGCAGTGGACAGGGGGACGAGCAGTACTTC
V: TRBV2
D: TRBD1
J: TRBJ2-7
size: .

CDR3: CASSIRTGEHEQYF
DNA: TGTGCCAGCAGCATTAGGACAGGGGAGCACGAGCAGTACTTC
V: TRBV7-2
D: TRBD1
J: TRBJ2-7
size: .

CDR3: CASTKPTSVNGYTF
DNA: TGTGCCAGCACTAAACCGACATCTGTGAATGGCTACACCTTC
V: TRBV6-5
D: .
J: TRBJ1-2
size: .

CDR3: CASSQGRGGSTYEQYF
DNA: TGTGCCAGCAGCCAAGGAAGAGGCGGGAGTACCTACGAGCAGTACTTC
V: TRBV4-2
D: TRBD2
J: TRBJ2-7
size: .

CDR3: CASSLSTGHYEQYF
DNA: TGTGCCAGCAGCTTATCCACCGGACACTACGAGCAGTACTTC
V: TRBV7-8
D: .
J: TRBJ2-7
size: .

CDR3: CASSLVGGQSDYEQYF
DNA: TGCGCCAGCAGCTTGGTGGGGGGGCAGAGTGACTACGAGCAGTACTTC
V: TRBV5-1
D: .
J: TRBJ2-7
size: .

CDR3: CASSRTPRLDVDTQYF
DNA: TGTGCCAGCAGCCGGACCCCCCGCCTGGACGTAGATACGCAGTATTTT
V: TRBV11-1
D: .
J: TRBJ2-3
size: .

CDR3: CASSLVGDNQPQHF
DNA: TGCGCCAGCAGCTTGGTTGGGGACAATCAGCCCCAGCATTTT
V: TRBV5-1
D: .
J: TRBJ1-5
size: .

CDR3: CASTYDRINTEAFF
DNA: TGTGCCAGCACTTATGACAGGATCAACACTGAAGCTTTCTTT
V: TRBV18
D: .
J: TRBJ1-1
size: .